The clone carrying this T cell receptor beta chain showed up many times. Using its own MiXCR run on the 5' RACE reads, TCRdb lists one record per CDR3 protein. The table includes 200,000 to 300,000 distinct CDR3 sequences, 6% to 8% detected once. The data belong to a study of T cells after yellow fever vaccination. V shed 0 bases and J shed 6 bases, with 12 bases lying between them. The CDR3 spans 15 residues. The V gene's germline CDR1 is SGHAT and CDR2 FQNNGV. V gene TRBV11-2 combines with J gene TRBJ2-1; D gene unclear. The source material was CD4+ T cells sorted from PBMCs, sampled on the day of the yellow fever booster vaccination. The sequence was obtained from a man aged 25 to 40 who received the YFV17D yellow fever vaccine. The CDR3 reads CASSLERRWGNEQFF. For the CDR3, the DNA is TGTGCCAGCAGCTTAGAACGGCGATGGGGCAATGAGCAGTTCTTC.